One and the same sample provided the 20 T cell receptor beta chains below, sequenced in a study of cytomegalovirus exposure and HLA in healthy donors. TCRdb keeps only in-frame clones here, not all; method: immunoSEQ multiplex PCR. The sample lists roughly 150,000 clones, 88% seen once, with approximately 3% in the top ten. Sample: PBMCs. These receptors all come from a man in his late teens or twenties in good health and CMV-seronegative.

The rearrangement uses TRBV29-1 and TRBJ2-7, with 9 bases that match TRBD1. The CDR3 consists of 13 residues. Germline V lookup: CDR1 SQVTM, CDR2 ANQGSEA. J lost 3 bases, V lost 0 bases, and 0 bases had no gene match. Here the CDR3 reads CSVEETGGYEQYF. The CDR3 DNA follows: TGCAGCGTTGAAGAGACAGGGGGCTACGAGCAGTACTTC.

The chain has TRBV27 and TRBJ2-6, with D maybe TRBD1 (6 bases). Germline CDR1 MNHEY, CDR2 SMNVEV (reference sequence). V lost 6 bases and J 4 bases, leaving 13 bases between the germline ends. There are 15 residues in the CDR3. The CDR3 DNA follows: TGTGCCAGCAGAACCCAGGGGTACGGGGCCAACGTCCTGACTTTC. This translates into CASRTQGYGANVLTF.

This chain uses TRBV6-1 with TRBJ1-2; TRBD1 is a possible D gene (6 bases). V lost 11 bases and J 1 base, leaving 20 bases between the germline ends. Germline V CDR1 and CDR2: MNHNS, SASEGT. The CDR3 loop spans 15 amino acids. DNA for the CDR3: TGTGCCGGGCACAGGGATGAGCGATTTAACTATGGCTACACCTTC. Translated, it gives CAGHRDERFNYGYTF.

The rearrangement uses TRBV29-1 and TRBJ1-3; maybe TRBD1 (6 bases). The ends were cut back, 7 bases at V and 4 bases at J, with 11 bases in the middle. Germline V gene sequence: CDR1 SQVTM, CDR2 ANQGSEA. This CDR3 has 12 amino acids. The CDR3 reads CSGTGLGNTIYF. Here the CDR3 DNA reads TGCAGCGGAACAGGGCTCGGAAACACCATATATTTT.

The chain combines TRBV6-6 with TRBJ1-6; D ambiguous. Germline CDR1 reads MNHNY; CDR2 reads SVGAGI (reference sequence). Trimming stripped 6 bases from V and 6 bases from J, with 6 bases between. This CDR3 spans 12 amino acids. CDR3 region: CASRSSNSPLHF. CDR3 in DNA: TGTGCCAGCAGGTCGTCTAATTCACCCCTCCACTTT.

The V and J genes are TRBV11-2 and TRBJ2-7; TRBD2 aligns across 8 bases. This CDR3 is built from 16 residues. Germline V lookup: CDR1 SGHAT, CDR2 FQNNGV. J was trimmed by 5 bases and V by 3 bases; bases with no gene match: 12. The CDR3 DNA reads TGTGCCAGCAGCTTTGTCGGGCGGGGGGTCTTAAACGAGCAGTACTTC. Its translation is CASSFVGRGVLNEQYF.

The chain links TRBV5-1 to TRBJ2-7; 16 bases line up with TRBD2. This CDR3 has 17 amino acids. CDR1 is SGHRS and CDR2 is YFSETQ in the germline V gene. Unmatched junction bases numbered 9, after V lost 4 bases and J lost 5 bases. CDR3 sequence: CASSLTGTSGRADEQYF. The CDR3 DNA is TGCGCCAGCAGCCTAACCGGGACTAGCGGGAGGGCGGACGAGCAGTACTTC.

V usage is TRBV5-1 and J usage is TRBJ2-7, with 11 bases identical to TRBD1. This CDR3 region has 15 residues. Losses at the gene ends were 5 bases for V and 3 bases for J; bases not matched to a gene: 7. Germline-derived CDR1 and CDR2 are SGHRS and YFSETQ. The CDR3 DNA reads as TGCGCCAGCAGTCCAGCCGGGACAGGGGGCTACGAGCAGTACGTC. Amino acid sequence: CASSPAGTGGYEQYV.

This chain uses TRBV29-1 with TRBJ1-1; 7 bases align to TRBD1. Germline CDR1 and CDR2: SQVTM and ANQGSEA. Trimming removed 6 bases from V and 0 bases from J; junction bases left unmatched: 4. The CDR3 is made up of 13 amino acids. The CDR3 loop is CSVETGLNTEAFF. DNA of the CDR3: TGCAGCGTCGAGACAGGGCTGAACACTGAAGCTTTCTTT.

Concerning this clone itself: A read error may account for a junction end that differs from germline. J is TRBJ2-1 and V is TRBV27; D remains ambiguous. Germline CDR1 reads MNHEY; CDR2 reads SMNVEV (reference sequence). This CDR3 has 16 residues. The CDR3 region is CASSLSYVSSYNEQFF. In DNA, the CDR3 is TGTGCCAGCAGTCTATCATATGTTAGCTCCTACAATGAGCAGTTCTTC.

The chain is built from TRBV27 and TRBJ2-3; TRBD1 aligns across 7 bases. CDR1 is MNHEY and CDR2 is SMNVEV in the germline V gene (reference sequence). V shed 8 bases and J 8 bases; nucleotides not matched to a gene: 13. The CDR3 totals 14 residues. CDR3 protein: CASGEGQLIVTQYF. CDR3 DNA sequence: TGTGCCAGCGGAGAGGGACAGCTCATTGTTACGCAGTATTTT.

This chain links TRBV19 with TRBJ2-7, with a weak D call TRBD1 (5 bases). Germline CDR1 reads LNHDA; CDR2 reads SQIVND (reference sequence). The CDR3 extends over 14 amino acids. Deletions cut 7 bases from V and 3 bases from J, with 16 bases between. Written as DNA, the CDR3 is TGTGCCAGTACGGCCTCAGGGCGTATCTACGAGCAGTACGTC. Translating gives CASTASGRIYEQYV.

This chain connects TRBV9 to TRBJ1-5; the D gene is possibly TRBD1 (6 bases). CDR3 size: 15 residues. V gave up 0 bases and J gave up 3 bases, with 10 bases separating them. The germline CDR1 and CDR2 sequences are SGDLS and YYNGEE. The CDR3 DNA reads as TGTGCCAGCAGCGTAGGACAGGCCAACAATCAGCCCCAGCATTTT. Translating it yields CASSVGQANNQPQHF.

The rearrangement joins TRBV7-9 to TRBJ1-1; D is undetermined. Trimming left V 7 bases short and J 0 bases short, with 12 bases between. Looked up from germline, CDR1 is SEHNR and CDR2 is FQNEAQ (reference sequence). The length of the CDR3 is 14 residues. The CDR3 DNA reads TGTGCCAGCAAGGTGACCGGGGTGAACACTGAAGCTTTCTTT. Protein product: CASKVTGVNTEAFF.

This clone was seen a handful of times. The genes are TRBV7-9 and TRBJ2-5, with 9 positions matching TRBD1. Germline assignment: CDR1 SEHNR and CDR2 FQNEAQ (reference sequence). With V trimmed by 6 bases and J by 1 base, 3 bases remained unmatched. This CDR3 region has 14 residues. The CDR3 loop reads CASRQGATQETQYF. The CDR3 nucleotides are TGTGCCAGCAGACAGGGGGCAACCCAAGAGACCCAGTACTTC.

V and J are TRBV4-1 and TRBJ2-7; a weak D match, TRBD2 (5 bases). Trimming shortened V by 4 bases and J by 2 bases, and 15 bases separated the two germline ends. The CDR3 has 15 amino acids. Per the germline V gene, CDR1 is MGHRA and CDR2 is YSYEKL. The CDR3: CASSPRGSATYEQYF. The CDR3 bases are TGCGCCAGCAGCCCCCGGGGAAGTGCCACCTACGAGCAGTACTTC.

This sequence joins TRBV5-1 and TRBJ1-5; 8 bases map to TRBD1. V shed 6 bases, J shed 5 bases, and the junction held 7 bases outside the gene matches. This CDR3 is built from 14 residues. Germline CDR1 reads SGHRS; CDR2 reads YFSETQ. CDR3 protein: CASKHGQGDQPQHF. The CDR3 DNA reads TGCGCCAGCAAACACGGACAGGGAGATCAGCCCCAGCATTTT.

The chain's CDR3 is CASSSPTAGTYEQYF. CDR3 in DNA: TGCGCCAGCAGCTCACCCACAGCGGGTACCTACGAGCAGTACTTC. The chain has TRBV4-1 and TRBJ2-7; D is perhaps TRBD2 (6 bases). Trimming took 5 bases from V and 2 from J, leaving 16 bases between them. The CDR3 consists of 15 residues. Germline V CDR1 and CDR2: MGHRA, YSYEKL.

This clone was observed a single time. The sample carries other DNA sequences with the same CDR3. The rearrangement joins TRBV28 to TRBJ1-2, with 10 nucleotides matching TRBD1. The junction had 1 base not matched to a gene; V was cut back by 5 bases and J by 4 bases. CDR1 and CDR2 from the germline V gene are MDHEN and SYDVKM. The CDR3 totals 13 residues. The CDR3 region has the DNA TGTGCCAGCAGTCGGGACAGGGGCTATGGCTACACCTTC. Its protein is CASSRDRGYGYTF.

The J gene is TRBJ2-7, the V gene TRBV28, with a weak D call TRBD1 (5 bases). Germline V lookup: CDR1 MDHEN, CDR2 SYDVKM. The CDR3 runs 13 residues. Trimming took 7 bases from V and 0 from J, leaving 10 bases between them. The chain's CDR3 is CASTTVSSYEQYV. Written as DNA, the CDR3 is TGTGCCAGCACGACAGTGTCCTCCTACGAGCAGTACGTC.